This is a list of T cell receptor beta chains from one sample in a study of blood T cell repertoires in COVID-19. The assay was immunoSEQ multiplex PCR, and TCRdb's table has in-frame clones only and misses some. The sample shows roughly 34,000 clones, more than 85% of them seen only once. The sequenced sample consisted of peripheral blood. These receptor sequences come from a woman over 75 with active or convalescent COVID-19. Both conserved end residues are part of each CDR3. Each record gives: V gene, D gene, J gene, clone size, CDR3 protein, CDR3 DNA. D genes are given only for firm matches. The listing skips clone size in some rows; elsewhere it reads once, few, many or a size class.

V gene: TRBV3-1/TRBV3-2; D gene: NA; J gene: TRBJ2-3; clone size: NA; CDR3 protein: CASSQDGMGVGPDTQYF; CDR3 DNA: TGTGCCAGCAGCCAAGACGGAATGGGCGTTGGCCCAGATACGCAGTATTTT
V gene: TRBV6-5; D gene: TRBD1; J gene: TRBJ2-5; clone size: NA; CDR3 protein: CASSYYGQGHETQYF; CDR3 DNA: TGTGCCAGCAGTTACTATGGACAGGGTCACGAGACCCAGTACTTC
V gene: TRBV5-4; D gene: NA; J gene: TRBJ2-7; clone size: NA; CDR3 protein: CASSFPGVEQYF; CDR3 DNA: TGTGCCAGCAGCTTCCCAGGGGTCGAGCAGTACTTC
V gene: TRBV7-4; D gene: TRBD2; J gene: TRBJ2-3; clone size: NA; CDR3 protein: CASSFRPGTSGAKPSTDTQYF; CDR3 DNA: TGTGCCAGCAGCTTCCGTCCCGGCACTAGCGGGGCCAAACCTAGCACAGATACGCAGTATTTT
V gene: TRBV15; D gene: NA; J gene: TRBJ2-1; clone size: once; CDR3 protein: CATSRDRDNYNEQFF; CDR3 DNA: TGTGCCACCAGCAGAGACCGGGACAACTACAATGAGCAGTTCTTC
V gene: TRBV30; D gene: TRBD1; J gene: TRBJ1-5; clone size: NA; CDR3 protein: CAWSDRGSNQPQHF; CDR3 DNA: TGTGCCTGGAGTGACAGGGGAAGCAATCAGCCCCAGCATTTT
V gene: TRBV2; D gene: TRBD2; J gene: TRBJ2-1; clone size: NA; CDR3 protein: CASSRSGGALHEQFF; CDR3 DNA: TGTGCCAGCAGCCGTAGCGGGGGGGCCCTCCATGAGCAGTTCTTC
V gene: TRBV10-1; D gene: NA; J gene: TRBJ1-2; clone size: NA; CDR3 protein: CASSESTQGGMEGYTF; CDR3 DNA: TGCGCCAGCAGTGAGTCGACCCAGGGCGGCATGGAAGGCTACACCTTC
V gene: TRBV7-2; D gene: TRBD2; J gene: TRBJ2-1; clone size: NA; CDR3 protein: CASRSGGALRGSYNEQFF; CDR3 DNA: TGTGCCAGCCGTAGCGGGGGGGCCCTCAGAGGCTCCTACAATGAGCAGTTCTTC
V gene: TRBV6-5; D gene: NA; J gene: TRBJ1-3; clone size: NA; CDR3 protein: CASSVPGYSGNTIYF; CDR3 DNA: TGTGCCAGCAGCGTACCGGGATACTCTGGAAACACCATATATTTT
V gene: TRBV5-1; D gene: NA; J gene: TRBJ1-6; clone size: once; CDR3 protein: CASSLGTELSPLHF; CDR3 DNA: TGCGCCAGCAGCTTGGGGACAGAACTCTCACCCCTCCACTTT
V gene: TRBV5-6; D gene: TRBD1; J gene: TRBJ2-5; clone size: NA; CDR3 protein: CASSYPGQGRETQYF; CDR3 DNA: TGTGCCAGCAGCTACCCGGGACAGGGAAGAGAGACCCAGTACTTC
V gene: TRBV4-1; D gene: NA; J gene: TRBJ1-5; clone size: NA; CDR3 protein: CASRPGERGNQPQHF; CDR3 DNA: TGCGCCAGCAGGCCAGGGGAGCGAGGCAATCAGCCCCAGCATTTT
V gene: TRBV21-1; D gene: NA; J gene: TRBJ2-3; clone size: NA; CDR3 protein: CASSPGGGAGDTQYF; CDR3 DNA: TGTGCCAGCAGCCCGGGAGGGGGGGCCGGAGATACGCAGTATTTT
V gene: TRBV6-5; D gene: TRBD1; J gene: TRBJ2-7; clone size: NA; CDR3 protein: CASSYVGQGRTYEQYF; CDR3 DNA: TGTGCCAGCAGTTACGTCGGACAGGGAAGGACCTACGAGCAGTACTTC
V gene: TRBV9; D gene: TRBD1; J gene: TRBJ1-6; clone size: NA; CDR3 protein: CASSRQGAGALHF; CDR3 DNA: TGTGCCAGCAGCCGACAGGGGGCAGGGGCCCTCCACTTT
V gene: TRBV5-8; D gene: TRBD1; J gene: TRBJ1-1; clone size: once; CDR3 protein: CASSNDDRDTEAFF; CDR3 DNA: TGTGCCAGCAGCAACGACGACAGGGACACTGAAGCTTTCTTT
V gene: TRBV9; D gene: TRBD2; J gene: TRBJ2-3; clone size: NA; CDR3 protein: CASSAPGGTQYF; CDR3 DNA: TGTGCCAGCAGCGCCCCGGGGGGTACGCAGTATTTT
V gene: TRBV6-5; D gene: NA; J gene: TRBJ1-2; clone size: NA; CDR3 protein: CASSYSIVGQGYGYTF; CDR3 DNA: TGTGCCAGCAGTTACTCGATTGTTGGGCAGGGATATGGCTACACCTTC
V gene: TRBV18; D gene: TRBD2; J gene: TRBJ2-5; clone size: once; CDR3 protein: CASSPGTSGEETQYF; CDR3 DNA: TGTGCCAGCTCACCAGGGACTAGCGGGGAGGAGACCCAGTACTTC
V gene: TRBV23-1; D gene: NA; J gene: TRBJ2-7; clone size: NA; CDR3 protein: CASSQLGGVYEQYF; CDR3 DNA: TGCGCCAGCAGTCAATTAGGCGGGGTCTACGAGCAGTACTTC
V gene: TRBV18; D gene: NA; J gene: TRBJ1-6; clone size: NA; CDR3 protein: CASSLEQGYNSPLHF; CDR3 DNA: TGTGCCAGCTCACTTGAACAGGGCTATAATTCACCCCTCCACTTT
V gene: TRBV5-8; D gene: NA; J gene: TRBJ1-3; clone size: NA; CDR3 protein: CASSLAGKAGNTIYF; CDR3 DNA: TGTGCCAGCAGCTTGGCCGGGAAGGCTGGAAACACCATATATTTT
V gene: TRBV5-4; D gene: TRBD2; J gene: TRBJ2-2; clone size: NA; CDR3 protein: CASSRLLTSGGGELFF; CDR3 DNA: TGTGCCAGCAGCCGCCTCCTGACTAGCGGGGGCGGGGAGCTGTTTTTT
V gene: TRBV5-1; D gene: NA; J gene: TRBJ2-3; clone size: NA; CDR3 protein: CASSMTGRAQYF; CDR3 DNA: TGCGCCAGCAGCATGACAGGAAGGGCGCAGTATTTT
V gene: TRBV4-1; D gene: TRBD1; J gene: TRBJ2-1; clone size: NA; CDR3 protein: CASSQEPRGNEQFF; CDR3 DNA: TGCGCCAGCAGCCAAGAGCCCAGGGGGAATGAGCAGTTCTTC